The 8 T cell receptor beta chains presented below share a single source sample, sequenced in a study of T cell changes during pregnancy in multiple sclerosis. Produced via immunoSEQ multiplex PCR; TCRdb's table is partial and in-frame only. The sample lists roughly 22,000 clones; more than 85% were seen once. This material consisted of CD4+ T cells from peripheral blood mononuclear cells, taken after pregnancy. Receptors were obtained from a female donor in good health, enrolled as a control in a pregnancy study.

The V and J genes are TRBV30 and TRBJ1-2; tentative D call: TRBD1 (5 bases). Trimming removed 8 bases from V and 5 bases from J, with 12 bases in between. The CDR3 sequence is 11 residues long. The germline V gene has CDR1 GTSNPN and CDR2 SVGIG (reference sequence). The DNA of the CDR3 is TGTGCCAGGGGATTTCTTTATGGCTACACCTTC. Amino acid sequence: CARGFLYGYTF.

V usage is TRBV11-1 and J usage is TRBJ1-1, with a tentative D call TRBD1 (6 bases). Germline CDR1 and CDR2: SGHAT and FQDESV (reference sequence). Trimming took off 5 bases at V and 2 bases at J, with 15 bases between the two ends. This CDR3 is 15 amino acids long. CDR3: CASSPRTATNTEAFF. CDR3 DNA sequence: TGTGCCAGCAGCCCTCGGACAGCAACTAACACTGAAGCTTTCTTT.

This chain uses TRBV27 with TRBJ2-7; 8 positions agree with TRBD2. The CDR3 is 18 residues long. The V gene's germline CDR1 is MNHEY and CDR2 SMNVEV (reference sequence). After removal of 2 bases from V and 0 bases from J, the junction contained 12 bases not matched to a gene. The CDR3 nucleotides read TGTGCCAGCAGTTTACCCGCCCGGACTAGCCGATTCTCCTACGAGCAGTACTTC. Amino acid sequence: CASSLPARTSRFSYEQYF.

V usage is TRBV28 and J usage is TRBJ1-4; 9 bases map to TRBD1. CDR1 is MDHEN, CDR2 SYDVKM, per germline. The length of the CDR3 is 17 residues. V gave up 1 base and J gave up 8 bases; unmatched junction bases: 11. CDR3 in amino acids: CASSLFRDRDSGEKLFF. CDR3 DNA sequence: TGTGCCAGCAGTTTATTCCGGGACAGGGATTCCGGCGAAAAACTGTTTTTT.

V gene TRBV1 combines with J gene TRBJ2-5; TRBD1 is taken as the D call from the table, unchecked against the DNA. TRBV1 is given as a pseudogene. The CDR3 totals 20 residues. The CDR3 sequence: CTSSQEQDTETLGGKETQYF. For the CDR3, the DNA is TGCACCAGCAGCCAAGAACAGGACACCGAGACGCTCGGCGGCAAAGAGACCCAGTACTTC.

This chain connects TRBV10-3 to TRBJ1-3; the D gene is possibly TRBD1 (5 bases). Trimming stripped 6 bases from V and 1 base from J, with 10 bases between. Germline values: CDR1 ENHRY, CDR2 SYGVKD. This CDR3 has 14 amino acids. CDR3 nucleotides: TGTGCCATCAGGACCCAGGGATCTGGAAACACCATATATTTT. Translated, it gives CAIRTQGSGNTIYF.

CDR3 in amino acids: CASSYSGTGGSYEQYF. CDR3 bases: TGTGCCAGCAGTTACTCCGGGACAGGGGGCTCCTACGAGCAGTACTTC. This chain connects TRBV6-5 to TRBJ2-7, with 11 bases lining up with TRBD1. The CDR3 is 16 residues long. The germline V gene encodes CDR1 MNHEY and CDR2 SVGAGI. The V gene end was trimmed by 0 bases and the J gene end by 0 bases; junction bases not matched to a gene: 1.

The gene calls are TRBV5-1 and TRBJ2-1; D is perhaps TRBD2 (7 bases). Germline V gives CDR1 SGHRS, CDR2 YFSETQ. This CDR3 has 13 amino acids. The V gene lost 1 base and the J gene lost 9 bases, with 11 bases spanning the gap. CDR3 sequence (DNA): TGCGCCAGCAGCTTGCAGGGGAGGGGTGAGCAGTTCTTC. It specifies CASSLQGRGEQFF.